The 31 T cell receptor beta chains below all came from one sample that was sequenced in a study of blood T cell repertoires in COVID-19. Assay used: immunoSEQ multiplex PCR; TCRdb lists only in-frame clones, some missing. Among some 140,000 clones, less than 90% were seen once, and the ten largest hold less than 7%. Sequencing was performed on PBMCs or T cells enriched from blood (not recorded which). The receptor set was obtained from a man between 40 and 49 years old with acute COVID-19.

V gene TRBV19 combines with J gene TRBJ1-1; weak D call: TRBD1 (6 bases). CDR1 is LNHDA, CDR2 SQIVND, per germline (reference sequence). Trimming stripped 5 bases from V and 1 base from J, with 17 bases between. CDR3 length: 16 amino acids. The CDR3 reads CASSSTQGNGNTEAFF. The CDR3 DNA reads as TGTGCCAGTAGTTCGACTCAGGGGAATGGGAACACTGAAGCTTTCTTT. Variable domain in full (rest from reference TRBV19 and TRBJ1-1): DGGITQSPKYLFRKEGQNVTLSCEQNLNHDAMYWYRQDPGQGLRLIYYSQIVNDFQKGDIAEGYSVSREKKESFPLTVTSAQKNPTAFYLCASSSTQGNGNTEAFFGQGTRLTVV.

This sequence joins TRBV18 and TRBJ1-5; no clear D. V lost 4 bases and J lost 6, with 16 bases in between. CDR1 and CDR2 (germline): KGHSH, LQKENI. CDR3 length: 15 residues. CDR3 sequence: CASSRTTREFQPQHF. In DNA form, the CDR3 reads TGTGCCAGCTCACGCACAACACGGGAGTTTCAGCCCCAGCATTTT.

This clone has more than one count but fewer than ten. J is TRBJ2-7 and V is TRBV9, with TRBD2 matching 9 bases. The V gene end was trimmed by 0 bases and the J gene end by 2 bases; junction bases not matched to a gene: 3. This CDR3 has 15 amino acids. Germline V CDR1 and CDR2: SGDLS, YYNGEE. The CDR3 spells CASSVELAGAYEQYF. As DNA, the CDR3 is TGTGCCAGCAGCGTAGAATTAGCGGGGGCCTACGAGCAGTACTTC.

The CDR3 loop is CASSPTRDREDQPQHF. The CDR3 DNA reads as TGTGCCAGCAGCCCCACCCGGGACAGGGAGGATCAGCCCCAGCATTTT. The rearrangement uses TRBV7-8 and TRBJ1-5; 9 bases map to TRBD1. With 5 bases clipped from V and 5 bases from J, the junction kept 10 bases outside the gene matches. In germline, CDR1 is SGHVS, CDR2 FQNEAQ. CDR3 length: 16 amino acids.

The count of this clone is one. The chain joins TRBV7-9 to TRBJ2-7; possibly TRBD1 for D (6 bases). This CDR3 is 17 amino acids long. The V gene's germline CDR1 is SEHNR and CDR2 FQNEAQ (reference sequence). Between the trimmed V and J ends, which lost 5 bases and 1 base, there was a span of 21 bases. CDR3 region: CASSPPRTATRSYEQYF. The DNA for the CDR3 is TGTGCCAGCAGCCCCCCCAGGACAGCGACTCGGTCCTACGAGCAGTACTTC.

Only one count was recorded for this clone. The rearrangement joins TRBV18 to TRBJ2-2; D is perhaps TRBD1 (6 bases). Germline V gene data show CDR1 as KGHSH and CDR2 as LQKENI. CDR3 length: 16 amino acids. The V gene lost 1 base and the J gene lost 3 bases, with 12 bases spanning the gap. In DNA, the CDR3 is TGTGCCAGCTCACCACAAAGGGGGAGAGACACCGGGGAGCTGTTTTTT. The encoded protein is CASSPQRGRDTGELFF.

As DNA, the CDR3 is TGTGCCAGCAGCCTCCGGACCGGGGACACTGAAGCTTTCTTT. It codes for CASSLRTGDTEAFF. The chain employs TRBV16 and TRBJ1-1, with D unclear. CDR3 size: 14 residues. The V end was cut by 4 bases, the J end by 3 bases, with 12 bases between. Germline-derived CDR1 and CDR2 are KGHSY and FQNENV.

V and J are TRBV7-6 and TRBJ2-5; 12 bases are a match to TRBD2. The germline gives CDR1 SGHVS, CDR2 FNYEAQ. The CDR3 runs to 16 residues. J lost 2 bases, V lost 6 bases, and 7 bases had no gene match. The CDR3 sequence: CASRLGLAGPQETQYF. Written as DNA, the CDR3 is TGTGCCAGCAGACTAGGACTAGCGGGGCCGCAAGAGACCCAGTACTTC.

This clone was picked up a small number of times. This sequence joins TRBV5-5 and TRBJ1-3; D is undetermined. There are 15 residues in the CDR3. Germline-derived CDR1 and CDR2 are SGHKS and YYEKEE (reference sequence). V dropped 4 bases and J dropped 6 bases, with 17 bases sitting between them. CDR3 protein: CASSGDPGLENTIYF. In DNA form, the CDR3 reads TGTGCCAGCAGCGGAGACCCGGGTCTGGAAAACACCATATATTTT.

V is TRBV18 and J is TRBJ1-1; tentative D call: TRBD1 (5 bases). Trimming took off 2 bases at V and 7 bases at J, with 8 bases between the two ends. This CDR3 spans 12 amino acids. CDR1 KGHSH and CDR2 LQKENI come from the germline V gene. The CDR3 DNA is TGTGCCAGCTCACCAGGAGGGGTTGAAGCTTTCTTT. It specifies CASSPGGVEAFF.

This rearrangement joins TRBV7-2 to TRBJ2-3; perhaps TRBD2 as D (5 bases). Trimming took 7 bases from V and 3 from J, leaving 14 bases between them. CDR1 is SGHTA, CDR2 FQGNSA, per germline. The CDR3 extends over 14 amino acids. In nucleotides, the CDR3 is TGTGCCAGCACCCACCGGGGATTAACAGATACGCAGTATTTT. This codes for CASTHRGLTDTQYF.

J is TRBJ2-2 and V is TRBV6-2 or TRBV6-3; the D is unclear. This CDR3 is 16 amino acids long. Germline V gene sequence: CDR1 MNHEY, CDR2 SVGEGT. The ends were cut back, 0 bases at V and 6 bases at J, with 14 bases in the middle. In nucleotides, the CDR3 is TGTGCCAGCAGTTACTCGAGTCAGGCGTTGGCCGGGGAGCTGTTTTTT. This codes for CASSYSSQALAGELFF.

V and J are TRBV6-2 or TRBV6-3 and TRBJ2-1; maybe TRBD2 (6 bases). V gave up 4 bases and J gave up 4 bases, with 17 bases separating them. Germline V gives CDR1 MNHEY, CDR2 SVGEGT. The CDR3 spans 16 residues. CDR3 sequence reads: CASSSAIRDLYNEQFF. CDR3 nucleotides: TGTGCCAGCAGTTCTGCGATCCGGGACTTATACAATGAGCAGTTCTTC.

The rearrangement joins TRBV7-2 to TRBJ1-2; TRBD1 agrees at 10 bases. With 5 bases clipped from V and 6 bases from J, the junction kept 6 bases outside the gene matches. Germline assignment: CDR1 SGHTA and CDR2 FQGNSA. The CDR3 is 14 residues long. CDR3 protein: CASSLGDRGHGYTF. Here the CDR3 DNA reads TGTGCCAGCAGCCTCGGGGACAGGGGACATGGCTACACCTTC.

The rearrangement links TRBV7-9 to TRBJ2-7; 10 nucleotides match TRBD2. This CDR3 is built from 15 residues. Germline assignment: CDR1 SEHNR and CDR2 FQNEAQ (reference sequence). The V segment lost 5 bases and the J segment 4 bases; nucleotides outside the gene matches: 8. CDR3 amino acids: CASSPRAGGPYEQYF. In nucleotides, the CDR3 is TGTGCCAGCAGCCCTCGAGCGGGAGGGCCATACGAGCAGTACTTC.

The gene calls are TRBV5-1 and TRBJ2-6; D not resolved. Per the germline V gene, CDR1 is SGHRS and CDR2 is YFSETQ. The ends were cut back, 5 bases at V and 0 bases at J, with 12 bases in the middle. This CDR3 comprises 16 residues. CDR3 bases: TGCGCCAGCAGTCCCTCGTTTGTCTCTGGGGCCAACGTCCTGACTTTC. Encoded protein: CASSPSFVSGANVLTF.

The CDR3 coding sequence is TGTGCCAGCAGCATTTCCGGGACAGTCCCCAACGAGCAGTACTTC. Translation: CASSISGTVPNEQYF. V is TRBV7-8 and J is TRBJ2-7; 7 bases map to TRBD1. Germline CDR1 is SGHVS and CDR2 is FQNEAQ. Trimming cost V 5 bases and J 5 bases; bases outside gene matches: 12. This CDR3 spans 15 amino acids.

The chain employs TRBV11-2 and TRBJ2-3; D unclear. The CDR3 runs to 13 residues. Per the germline V gene, CDR1 is SGHAT and CDR2 is FQNNGV. Between the trimmed V and J ends, which lost 5 bases and 2 bases, there was a span of 8 bases. The CDR3 loop is CASSRLLTDTQYF. In nucleotides, the CDR3 is TGTGCCAGCAGCCGACTCCTCACAGATACGCAGTATTTT.

The V call is TRBV15, the J call TRBJ1-3, with D tentatively TRBD1 (5 bases). V was cut by 0 bases and J by 10 bases, with 7 bases left in between. This CDR3 region has 12 residues. Germline-derived CDR1 and CDR2 are LNHNV and YYDKDF (reference sequence). CDR3 sequence reads: CATSRDRVTIYF. The CDR3 nucleotides are TGTGCCACCAGCAGAGACAGGGTTACCATATATTTT.

This chain joins TRBV2 and TRBJ1-6; 10 positions match TRBD1. The ends lost 10 bases at V and 10 bases at J; junction bases unmatched: 4. Germline CDR1 reads SNHLY; CDR2 reads FYNNEI. The CDR3 spans 12 residues. This CDR3 is CATGTGDSPLHF. The CDR3 region has the DNA TGTGCCACCGGGACAGGGGACTCACCCCTCCACTTT.

The DNA for the CDR3 is TGTGCCAGCAGAAACATGGCCGGGGAGCTGTTTTTT. This translates into CASRNMAGELFF. The genes are TRBV6-5 and TRBJ2-2; D not certain. The CDR3 extends over 12 amino acids. Deletions cut 6 bases from V and 6 bases from J, with 8 bases between. Germline V gene sequence: CDR1 MNHEY, CDR2 SVGAGI.

The rearrangement uses TRBV28 and TRBJ2-5; tentatively, D is TRBD1 (6 bases). The CDR3 is made up of 15 amino acids. Trimming removed 2 bases from V and 5 bases from J, with 15 bases in between. From germline, CDR1 is MDHEN and CDR2 SYDVKM. In nucleotides, the CDR3 is TGTGCCAGCAGTTTAGATGACAGGCCGGGGGAGACCCAGTACTTC. Its translation is CASSLDDRPGETQYF.

This chain connects TRBV28 to TRBJ1-1; tentatively, D is TRBD1 (5 bases). The CDR3 is 14 residues long. V lost 5 bases and J 6 bases, leaving 16 bases between the germline ends. The germline V gene has CDR1 MDHEN and CDR2 SYDVKM. The CDR3 protein is CASSIIGGTAEAFF. The DNA of the CDR3 is TGTGCCAGCAGTATAATCGGAGGGACCGCTGAAGCTTTCTTT.

The chain carries TRBV4-3 and TRBJ2-7, with TRBD2 matching 7 bases. Trimming took 1 base from V and 7 from J; bases not matched to a gene: 13. CDR3 size: 16 residues. The germline V gene encodes CDR1 LGHNA and CDR2 YSLEER. CDR3 residues: CASSQGIRLSAGEQYF. CDR3 DNA: TGCGCCAGCAGCCAAGGTATAAGACTGTCAGCGGGAGAGCAGTACTTC.

The chain combines TRBV6-6 with TRBJ1-5; weak D call: TRBD1 (6 bases). CDR3 size: 13 residues. CDR1 and CDR2 from the germline V gene are MNHNY and SVGAGI (reference sequence). V lost 7 bases and J 7 bases, leaving 14 bases between the germline ends. The CDR3, as DNA: TGTGCCAGCACTTTGGGGGCCGACCAGCCCCAGCATTTT. Amino acid sequence: CASTLGADQPQHF.

The chain links TRBV12-3 or TRBV12-4 to TRBJ2-5; D is unclear. V lost 3 bases and J 1 base, leaving 6 bases between the germline ends. The CDR3 spans 13 residues. CDR3 in DNA: TGTGCCAGCAGTTTCCCTTTCCAAGAGACCCAGTACTTC. As protein: CASSFPFQETQYF.

The V call is TRBV12-3 or TRBV12-4, the J call TRBJ1-5, with D perhaps matching TRBD1 (6 bases). The CDR3 length is 13 residues. Trimming took off 3 bases at V and 4 bases at J, with 7 bases between the two ends. In nucleotides, the CDR3 is TGTGCCAGCAGTTTGGACAGAAATCAGCCCCAGCATTTT. Translating it yields CASSLDRNQPQHF.

J is TRBJ1-4 and V is TRBV4-3, with D possibly matching TRBD1 (6 bases). This CDR3 spans 16 amino acids. Germline values: CDR1 LGHNA, CDR2 YSLEER. V gave up 4 bases and J gave up 5 bases, with 17 bases separating them. CDR3 DNA: TGCGCCAGCAGCCCCGACTTACAGGGTCAGAATGAAAAACTGTTTTTT. It is translated as CASSPDLQGQNEKLFF.

V and J are TRBV7-9 and TRBJ2-3; 13 nucleotides agree with TRBD2. Germline CDR1 and CDR2: SEHNR and FQNEAQ (reference sequence). V lost 5 bases and J lost 1; bases outside the gene matches: 12. The CDR3 runs to 19 residues. As DNA, the CDR3 is TGTGCCAGCAGCGTCATACTAGCGGGGGGGCCAGTAGGCACAGATACGCAGTATTTT. Translation gives CASSVILAGGPVGTDTQYF.

The chain employs TRBV10-1 and TRBJ2-7; 7 bases map to TRBD1. The ends lost 0 bases at V and 2 bases at J; junction bases unmatched: 10. This CDR3 spans 17 amino acids. Germline-derived CDR1 and CDR2 are WNHNN and SYGVQD (reference sequence). CDR3 sequence reads: CASSESIAGGRTYEQYF. In nucleotides, the CDR3 is TGCGCCAGCAGTGAGTCGATCGCAGGGGGTCGGACCTACGAGCAGTACTTC.

The chain combines TRBV4-3 with TRBJ2-5, with TRBD1 identical over 9 bases. The CDR3 covers 15 residues. With 3 bases clipped from V and 1 base from J, the junction kept 3 bases outside the gene matches. Germline V lookup: CDR1 LGHNA, CDR2 YSLEER. In DNA, the CDR3 is TGCGCCAGCAGCCAGGAGACAGGGGGCCAAGAGACCCAGTACTTC. As protein: CASSQETGGQETQYF.